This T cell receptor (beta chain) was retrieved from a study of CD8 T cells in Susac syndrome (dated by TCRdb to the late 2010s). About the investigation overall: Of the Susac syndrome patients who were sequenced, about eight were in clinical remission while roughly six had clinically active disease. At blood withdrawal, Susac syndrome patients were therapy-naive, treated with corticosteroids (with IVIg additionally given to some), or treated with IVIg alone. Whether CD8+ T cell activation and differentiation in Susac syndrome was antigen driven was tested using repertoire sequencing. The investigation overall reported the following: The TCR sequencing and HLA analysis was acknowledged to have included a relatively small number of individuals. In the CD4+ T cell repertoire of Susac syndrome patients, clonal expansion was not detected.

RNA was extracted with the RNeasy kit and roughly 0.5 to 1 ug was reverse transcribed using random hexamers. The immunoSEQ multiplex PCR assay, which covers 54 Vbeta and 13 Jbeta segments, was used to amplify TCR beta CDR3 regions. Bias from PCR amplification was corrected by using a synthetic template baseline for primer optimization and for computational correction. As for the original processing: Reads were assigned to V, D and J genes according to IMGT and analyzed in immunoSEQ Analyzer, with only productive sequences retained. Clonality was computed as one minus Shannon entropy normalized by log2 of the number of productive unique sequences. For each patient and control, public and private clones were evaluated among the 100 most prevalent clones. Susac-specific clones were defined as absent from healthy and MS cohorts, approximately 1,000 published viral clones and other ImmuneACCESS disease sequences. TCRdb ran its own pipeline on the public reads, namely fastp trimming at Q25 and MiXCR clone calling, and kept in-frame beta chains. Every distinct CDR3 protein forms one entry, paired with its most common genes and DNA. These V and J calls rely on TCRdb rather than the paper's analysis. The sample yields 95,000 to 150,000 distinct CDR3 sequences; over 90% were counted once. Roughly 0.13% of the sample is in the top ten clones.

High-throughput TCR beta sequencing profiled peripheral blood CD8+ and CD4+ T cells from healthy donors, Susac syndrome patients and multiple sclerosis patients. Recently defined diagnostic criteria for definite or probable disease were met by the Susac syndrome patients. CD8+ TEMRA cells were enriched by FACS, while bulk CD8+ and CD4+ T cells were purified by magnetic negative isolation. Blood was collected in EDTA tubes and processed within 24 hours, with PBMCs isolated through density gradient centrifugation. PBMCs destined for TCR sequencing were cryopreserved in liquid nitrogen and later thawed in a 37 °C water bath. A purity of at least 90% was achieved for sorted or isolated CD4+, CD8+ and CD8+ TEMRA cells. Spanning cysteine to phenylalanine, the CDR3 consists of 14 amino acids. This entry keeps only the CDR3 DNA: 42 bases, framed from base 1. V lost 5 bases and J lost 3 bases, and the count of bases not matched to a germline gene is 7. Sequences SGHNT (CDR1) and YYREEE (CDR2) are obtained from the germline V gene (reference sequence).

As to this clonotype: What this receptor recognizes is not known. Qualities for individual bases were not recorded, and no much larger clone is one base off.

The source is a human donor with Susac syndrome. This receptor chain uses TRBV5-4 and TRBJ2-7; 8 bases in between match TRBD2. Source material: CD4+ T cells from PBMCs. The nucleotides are TGTGCCAGCAGTGACGTGAGCGGGAGCTACGAGCAGTACTTC. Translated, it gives CASSDVSGSYEQYF. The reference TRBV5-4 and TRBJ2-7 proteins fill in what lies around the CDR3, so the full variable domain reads ETGVTQSPTHLIKTRGQQVTLRCSSQSGHNTVSWYQQALGQGPQFIFQYYREEENGRGNFPPRFSGLQFPNYSSELNVNALELDDSALYLCASSDVSGSYEQYFGPGTRLTVT.